This TCR beta chain was found in a study of brain metastases from non-small cell lung cancer. Regarding the study as a whole: Compared with primary tumors, brain metastases showed less T-cell infiltration. Brain metastases shared most TCR repertoire with primaries, with sparse T cells. T-cell clones appeared expanded in less than 75% of brain metastases relative to matched primary tumors.

This CDR3 has 13 residues. Trimming cost V 4 bases and J 4 bases, with 10 bases left between them. Germline V gene lookup returns CDR1 WNHNN and CDR2 SYGVQD (reference sequence). Concerning this clone itself: The antigen remains undetermined. Other DNA variants within this sample encode the same CDR3.

Repertoires were generated with immunoSEQ multiplex PCR, while TCRdb's copy carries only in-frame clones and drops some. The profile shows about 690 clones, roughly nine tenths of them singletons. The gene calls are TRBV10-1 and TRBJ2-5; D is uncertain. The receptor was derived from a donor aged 40 or older with non-small cell lung cancer. The sample was tissue from a brain metastasis. The CDR3 nucleotides read TGCGCCAGCAGTGCTAGGGTGGGAGAGACCCAGTACTTC. Protein sequence: CASSARVGETQYF.